The 18 T cell receptor beta chains reported below all come from one sample, sequenced in a study of cytomegalovirus exposure and HLA in healthy donors. Primers included in the PCR were 60 Vbeta and 13 Jbeta primers. Clones were sequenced by immunoSEQ multiplex PCR, and TCRdb holds only the in-frame ones, with some missing. The table includes 150,000 or so clones, roughly 80% detected once. Material for sequencing was PBMCs. The receptors shown here come from a middle-aged man in good health and CMV-seronegative.

The V call is TRBV7-9, the J call TRBJ2-7, with TRBD1 identical over 8 bases. Germline loops: CDR1 SEHNR, CDR2 FQNEAQ (reference sequence). V gave up 4 bases and J gave up 2 bases; unmatched junction bases: 16. The CDR3 totals 18 residues. CDR3 protein: CASSSETGDYRLTYEQYF. DNA of the CDR3: TGTGCCAGCAGCTCCGAGACAGGGGATTACCGACTTACCTACGAGCAGTACTTC.

The chain couples TRBV11-3 to TRBJ2-2, with 7 bases that match TRBD2. The CDR3 has 14 amino acids. V lost 5 bases to trimming and J lost 8 bases; unmatched junction nucleotides: 8. Germline values: CDR1 SGHNT, CDR2 YENEEA. CDR3: CASSPRTSSGELFF. CDR3 coding DNA: TGTGCCAGCAGCCCCCGGACTAGTTCTGGGGAGCTGTTTTTT.

The chain recombines TRBV30 with TRBJ2-5, with D possibly matching TRBD1 (6 bases). V was trimmed by 5 bases and J by 3 bases, leaving 10 bases between them. The germline V gene has CDR1 GTSNPN and CDR2 SVGIG (reference sequence). The CDR3 consists of 12 residues. CDR3 bases: TGTGCCTGGTCAAGGACAGAAGAGACCCAGTACTTC. Encoded protein: CAWSRTEETQYF.

V gene TRBV14 combines with J gene TRBJ1-2; 8 bases are a match to TRBD1. Per germline, CDR1 SGHDN and CDR2 FVKESK. CDR3 length: 18 residues. The V segment lost 0 bases and the J segment 0 bases; nucleotides outside the gene matches: 9. Here the CDR3 DNA reads TGTGCCAGCAGCCAAGACAAGGACAGGGCTCGGGCTAACTATGGCTACACCTTC. This gives the protein CASSQDKDRARANYGYTF.

V and J are TRBV7-9 and TRBJ2-7; TRBD1 might be the D (5 bases). This CDR3 is built from 15 residues. The V gene lost 3 bases and the J gene lost 0 bases, with 12 bases spanning the gap. Germline CDR1 and CDR2: SEHNR and FQNEAQ (reference sequence). In DNA, the CDR3 is TGTGCCAGCAGCTTTGAAGGGGCTTACTCCTACGAGCAGTACTTC. It yields the protein CASSFEGAYSYEQYF. The full variable domain, completed using reference TRBV7-9 and TRBJ2-7, is DTGVSQNPRHKITKRGQNVTFRCDPISEHNRLYWYRQTLGQGPEFLTYFQNEAQLEKSRLLSDRFSAERPKGSFSTLEIQRTEQGDSAMYLCASSFEGAYSYEQYFGPGTRLTVT.

There are a few counts of this clone. The genes are TRBV2 and TRBJ1-4; 8 bases map to TRBD1. Germline V gene sequence: CDR1 SNHLY, CDR2 FYNNEI. The CDR3 sequence is 14 residues long. The V gene end was trimmed by 10 bases and the J gene end by 1 base; junction bases not matched to a gene: 5. The CDR3 coding sequence is TGTGCCACTGGACAGGGACGAACTAATGAAAAACTGTTTTTT. It specifies CATGQGRTNEKLFF.

V and J are TRBV5-1 and TRBJ1-1; the D gene is possibly TRBD1 (6 bases). The CDR3 contains 17 residues. Germline V gene data show CDR1 as SGHRS and CDR2 as YFSETQ. V was trimmed by 0 bases and J by 0 bases, leaving 15 bases between them. The CDR3 spells CASSLGRTVGMNTEAFF. The CDR3 coding sequence is TGCGCCAGCAGCTTGGGCCGGACAGTGGGCATGAACACTGAAGCTTTCTTT.

This clone was picked up a small number of times. This rearrangement joins TRBV4-2 to TRBJ1-1; D is unresolved. The CDR3 spans 15 residues. Germline V gene lookup returns CDR1 LGHNA and CDR2 YNFKEQ. V was trimmed by 1 base and J by 1 base, leaving 10 bases between them. In DNA form, the CDR3 reads TGTGCCAGCAGCCAAGGTCAGGCGGGGAACACTGAAGCTTTCTTT. Residues: CASSQGQAGNTEAFF.

The chain combines TRBV5-6 with TRBJ1-5, with TRBD1 as a possible D gene (6 bases). Germline values: CDR1 SGHDT, CDR2 YYEEEE. This CDR3 contains 15 residues. V was shortened by 4 bases and J by 3 bases, with 14 bases between the two germline ends. In DNA form, the CDR3 reads TGTGCCAGCAGCACGTGGACAGCCTCCAATCAGCCCCAGCATTTT. Its translation is CASSTWTASNQPQHF.

The V and J genes are TRBV7-9 and TRBJ2-7; 8 nucleotides match TRBD2. Germline V gene lookup returns CDR1 SEHNR and CDR2 FQNEAQ (reference sequence). The CDR3 contains 16 residues. Germline trimming cut 4 bases from V and 3 bases from J; bases unmatched to any gene: 11. The CDR3 region has the DNA TGTGCCAGCAGCTCCCGTCCGGGACTAGGAGACTACGAGCAGTACTTC. This codes for CASSSRPGLGDYEQYF.

V and J are TRBV10-3 and TRBJ1-1, with 12 bases that match TRBD1. The junction had 15 bases not matched to a gene; V was cut back by 6 bases and J by 13 bases. This CDR3 has 15 amino acids. Germline CDR1 is ENHRY and CDR2 is SYGVKD. The CDR3 loop is CAISPSQRGQGAIFF. The DNA for the CDR3 is TGTGCCATCAGCCCCAGCCAAAGGGGACAGGGGGCTATTTTCTTT.

A few counts support this clone. The rearrangement links TRBV6-1 to TRBJ1-5; the match to TRBD1 covers 9 bases. CDR1 and CDR2 from the germline V gene are MNHNS and SASEGT. J gave up 1 base and V 5 bases, and 3 bases lay outside the gene matches. The CDR3 is 15 amino acids. CDR3 in amino acids: CASSSDRGSNQPQHF. The CDR3 bases are TGTGCCAGCAGTTCTGACAGGGGGAGCAATCAGCCCCAGCATTTT.

The rearrangement uses TRBV7-8 and TRBJ2-2; D not resolved. This CDR3 contains 16 residues. V lost 5 bases and J 0 bases, leaving 13 bases between the germline ends. Germline V gene data show CDR1 as SGHVS and CDR2 as FQNEAQ. The CDR3: CASSATPSANTGELFF. CDR3 DNA: TGTGCCAGCAGCGCAACCCCAAGCGCGAACACCGGGGAGCTGTTTTTT.

J is TRBJ2-3 and V is TRBV29-1; D perhaps matches TRBD2 (5 bases). V shed 3 bases and J shed 1 base, with 8 bases lying between them. This CDR3 has 13 amino acids. Germline loops: CDR1 SQVTM, CDR2 ANQGSEA. The CDR3, as DNA: TGCAGCGTTGATTCCGGGGGCACAGATACGCAGTATTTT. This gives the protein CSVDSGGTDTQYF.

The rearrangement links TRBV19 to TRBJ1-1; the match to TRBD1 covers 9 bases. CDR3 length: 17 amino acids. Germline-derived CDR1 and CDR2 are LNHDA and SQIVND (reference sequence). V gave up 5 bases and J gave up 0 bases; unmatched junction bases: 10. As DNA, the CDR3 is TGTGCCAGTAGTTCCTCGGGACAGGGTCCCATGAACACTGAAGCTTTCTTT. This codes for CASSSSGQGPMNTEAFF.

A note on this clone: Other DNA sequences from this sample encode an identical CDR3 as well. The chain uses TRBV2 and TRBJ2-7; 11 nucleotides agree with TRBD1. Germline CDR1 is SNHLY and CDR2 is FYNNEI. Germline trimming cut 4 bases from V and 2 bases from J; bases unmatched to any gene: 7. This CDR3 region has 16 residues. The CDR3, as DNA: TGTGCCAGCAGTGGGACAGGGGGCCGGGGGCCCTACGAGCAGTACTTC. Amino acids: CASSGTGGRGPYEQYF.

This chain uses TRBV7-9 with TRBJ2-5; TRBD1 might be the D (6 bases). Trimming pared 1 base from V and 4 bases from J, leaving 7 bases between. Germline loops: CDR1 SEHNR, CDR2 FQNEAQ (reference sequence). The CDR3 runs to 13 residues. The CDR3: CASSLVGGETQYF. CDR3 in DNA: TGTGCCAGCAGCTTAGTAGGGGGAGAGACCCAGTACTTC. Complete variable domain (other parts from reference TRBV7-9 and TRBJ2-5): DTGVSQNPRHKITKRGQNVTFRCDPISEHNRLYWYRQTLGQGPEFLTYFQNEAQLEKSRLLSDRFSAERPKGSFSTLEIQRTEQGDSAMYLCASSLVGGETQYFGPGTRLLVL.

This rearrangement joins TRBV4-1 to TRBJ1-3; maybe TRBD1 (5 bases). There are 18 residues in the CDR3. V lost 4 bases to trimming and J lost 0 bases, with 19 bases between them. The V gene's germline CDR1 is MGHRA and CDR2 YSYEKL. The CDR3 DNA is TGCGCCAGCAGCCGGACAATTCAGGGTCCGGTCTCTGGAAACACCATATATTTT. Amino acids: CASSRTIQGPVSGNTIYF.